This T cell receptor (beta chain) was retrieved from a study of blood T cell repertoires in COVID-19. In germline, CDR1 is SGHTA, CDR2 FQGNSA. The CDR3 extends over 18 amino acids. The ends were cut back, 1 base at V and 4 bases at J, with 20 bases in the middle. Authors' data handling: Nucleated cell counts were estimated from reference gene primer amplification. The data were produced by immunoSEQ multiplex PCR, yet TCRdb's version contains in-frame clones alone and is incomplete. That table supplies the V and J calls and clone size; D and trimming were determined from the DNA. The sample holds about 190,000 clones, roughly three quarters seen once. Participants were aged about 18 to 100 years from 20 to 30 US areas. Participants reported their clinical history, and cohort assignment relied on those reports.

The rearrangement links TRBV7-2 to TRBJ1-5; D perhaps matches TRBD1 (5 bases). The TCR sequence derives from a woman aged 45 to 65 with acute COVID-19. Sequencing was done on a sample of PBMCs or T cells enriched from blood (not recorded which). CDR3 DNA: TGTGCCAGCAGCTTAGGATTTAATTTCTGGGGCCGAAATCAGCCCCAGCATTTT. The encoded protein is CASSLGFNFWGRNQPQHF.